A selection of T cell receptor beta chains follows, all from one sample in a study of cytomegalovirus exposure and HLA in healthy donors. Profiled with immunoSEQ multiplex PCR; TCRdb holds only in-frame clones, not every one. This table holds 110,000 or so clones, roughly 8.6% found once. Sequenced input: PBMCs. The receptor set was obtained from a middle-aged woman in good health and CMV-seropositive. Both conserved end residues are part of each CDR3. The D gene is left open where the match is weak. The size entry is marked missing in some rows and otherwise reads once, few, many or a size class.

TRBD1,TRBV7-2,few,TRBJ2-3,TGTGCCAGCAGCTCCGGACAGGGCGGAGATACGCAGTATTTT,CASSSGQGGDTQYF
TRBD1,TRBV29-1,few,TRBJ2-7,TGCAGCGTACGACAGGGTTCCTACGAGCAGTACTTC,CSVRQGSYEQYF
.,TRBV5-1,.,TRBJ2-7,TGCGCCAGCAGCTTGCCAGCCTACGAGCAGTACTTC,CASSLPAYEQYF
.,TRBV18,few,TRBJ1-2,TGTGCCAGCTCACCAGGAGGGGAAGGCGGCTACACCTTC,CASSPGGEGGYTF
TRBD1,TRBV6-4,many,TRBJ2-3,TGTGCCAGCAGTCAAGATCCGGGACAGGGGGCAGATACGCAGTATTTT,CASSQDPGQGADTQYF
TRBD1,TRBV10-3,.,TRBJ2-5,TGTGCCATCAGGGACAGGGAAGAGACCCAGTACTTC,CAIRDREETQYF
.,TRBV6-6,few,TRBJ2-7,TGTGCCAGCAGTTACTCGATGCGGGCAGCCGAGCAGTACTTC,CASSYSMRAAEQYF
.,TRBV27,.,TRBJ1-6,TGTGCCAGCAGTTTCTCCCCTTCGGTCACACCCCTCCACTTT,CASSFSPSVTPLHF
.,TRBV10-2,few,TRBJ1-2,TGCGCCAGCAGTGGCGCAGGGAATTTGGGCAACTATGGCTACACCTTC,CASSGAGNLGNYGYTF
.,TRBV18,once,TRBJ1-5,TGTGCCAGCTCAGAGTCGGGCAATCAGCCCCAGCATTTT,CASSESGNQPQHF
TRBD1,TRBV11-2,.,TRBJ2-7,TGTGCCAGCAGATCAGGGAAGGGGGCCTCCTACGAGCAGTACTTC,CASRSGKGASYEQYF
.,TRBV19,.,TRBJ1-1,TGTGCCAGTAGTATTAGGTGGGGAGTAGCCACTGAAGCTTTCTTT,CASSIRWGVATEAFF
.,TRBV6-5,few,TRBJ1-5,TGTGCCAGCAGACCCCGACAGCTAAATCAGCCCCAGCATTTT,CASRPRQLNQPQHF
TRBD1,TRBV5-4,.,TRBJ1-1,TGTGCCAGCAGCCCCCGGACAGGGGACAGCACTGAAGCTTTCTTT,CASSPRTGDSTEAFF
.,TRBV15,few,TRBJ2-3,TGTGCCACCAGCAGAGATCTCAGCACAGATACGCAGTATTTT,CATSRDLSTDTQYF
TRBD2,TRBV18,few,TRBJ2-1,TGTGCCAGCTCATCCGCAGCGGGGGCTTCGGGTGAGCAGTTCTTC,CASSSAAGASGEQFF
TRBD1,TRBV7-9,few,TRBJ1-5,TGTGCCAGCTCCGTGTGGGACAGAGATCAGCCCCAGCATTTT,CASSVWDRDQPQHF
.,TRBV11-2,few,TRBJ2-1,TGTGCCAGCAGCTTAGAACGGGGAGACTACAATGAGCAGTTCTTC,CASSLERGDYNEQFF
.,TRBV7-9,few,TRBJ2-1,TGTGCCAGCAGCTTCCTCGGGGGTTCCTACAATGAGCAGTTCTTC,CASSFLGGSYNEQFF
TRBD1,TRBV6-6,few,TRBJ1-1,TGTGCCAGCATCCAGACAGGGTTCGGTGAAGCTTTCTTT,CASIQTGFGEAFF
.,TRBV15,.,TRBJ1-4,TGTGCCACCAGCAGCCCACAGCCTTTTAATGAAAAACTGTTTTTT,CATSSPQPFNEKLFF
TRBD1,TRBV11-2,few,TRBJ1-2,TGTGCCAGCAGCCCATCAGGACAGGGCGGCGGCTACACCTTC,CASSPSGQGGGYTF
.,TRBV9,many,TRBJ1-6,TGTGCCAGCAGCGTGAGGGATGGGCGGTCACCCCTCCACTTT,CASSVRDGRSPLHF
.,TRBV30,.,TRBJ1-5,TGTGCCTGGAGGGGGGCCAGCAATCAGCCCCAGCATTTT,CAWRGASNQPQHF
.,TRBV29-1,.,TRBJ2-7,TGCAGCGTTGATGGACAGCCCGAGCAGTACTTC,CSVDGQPEQYF
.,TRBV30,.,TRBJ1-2,TGTGCCTGGAGAGACGGAACAGGGCACTATGGCTACACCTTC,CAWRDGTGHYGYTF
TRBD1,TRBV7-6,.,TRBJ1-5,TGTGCCAGCAGCCCCTTACATGGACAGGGCCCTAATCAGCCCCAGCATTTT,CASSPLHGQGPNQPQHF
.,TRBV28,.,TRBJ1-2,TGTGCCAGCAGTCCCGGGGGGGAGGTCTATGGCTACACCTTC,CASSPGGEVYGYTF
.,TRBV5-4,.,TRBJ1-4,TGTGCCAGCAGCTTGCTCGGTACCGGAAAACTGTTTTTT,CASSLLGTGKLFF
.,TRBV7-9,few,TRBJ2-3,TGTGCCAGCAGCTTCGGAGATACGCAGTATTTT,CASSFGDTQYF
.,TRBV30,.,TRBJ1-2,TGTGCCTGGAGTGTAGGGACATACGCCTATGGCTACACCTTC,CAWSVGTYAYGYTF
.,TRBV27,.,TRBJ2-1,TGTGCCAGCAGGGACAGCTCCTACAATGAGCAGTTCTTC,CASRDSSYNEQFF
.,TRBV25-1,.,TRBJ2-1,TGTGCCAGCAGTGAATCCGGCGGAAACAATGAGCAGTTCTTC,CASSESGGNNEQFF
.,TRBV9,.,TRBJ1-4,TGTGCCAGCAGCGGCGCCGGAGGGGAAAAACTGTTTTTT,CASSGAGGEKLFF
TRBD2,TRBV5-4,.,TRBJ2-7,TGTGCCAGCAGCTTCAGCGGGGGCTTCTACGAGCAGTACTTC,CASSFSGGFYEQYF
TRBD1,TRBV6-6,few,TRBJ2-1,TGTGCCAGCAGTCCCCCGGACAGGGGGCGGAATGAGCAGTTCTTC,CASSPPDRGRNEQFF
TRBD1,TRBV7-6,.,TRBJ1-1,TGTGCCAGCAGCCTGACAGGGGCGACTGAAGCTTTCTTT,CASSLTGATEAFF
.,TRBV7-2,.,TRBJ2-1,TGTGCCAGCAGCTTAGTTGTTGGGGCCCACAATGAGCAGTTCTTC,CASSLVVGAHNEQFF
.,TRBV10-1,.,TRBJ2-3,TGCGCCAGCAGTCCCCAGGGGGGAGATACGCAGTATTTT,CASSPQGGDTQYF
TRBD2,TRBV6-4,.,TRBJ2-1,TGTGCCAGCAGTGACGGGACTAGCGGGGGCAATGAGCAGTTCTTC,CASSDGTSGGNEQFF
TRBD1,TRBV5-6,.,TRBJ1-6,TGTGCCAGCAGCCTCCGGGACAGTAGTTCACCCCTCCACTTT,CASSLRDSSSPLHF
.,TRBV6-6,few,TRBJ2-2,TGTGCCAGCAGTTCTACAGGGAACACCGGGGAGCTGTTTTTT,CASSSTGNTGELFF
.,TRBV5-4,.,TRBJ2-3,TGTGCCAGCAGCTTGGTACAGGGTGCAGATACGCAGTATTTT,CASSLVQGADTQYF
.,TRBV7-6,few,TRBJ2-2,TGTGCCAGCAGTTCGGGAAGGTCGAACACCGGGGAGCTGTTTTTT,CASSSGRSNTGELFF
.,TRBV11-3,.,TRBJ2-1,TGTGCCAGCAGCTTAGGGGGGGGCATCGGTGAGCAGTTCTTC,CASSLGGGIGEQFF
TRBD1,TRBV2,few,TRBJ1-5,TGTGCCAGCAGCGGGGACAGGGGCGATCAGCCCCAGCATTTT,CASSGDRGDQPQHF
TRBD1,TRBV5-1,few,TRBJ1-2,TGCGCCAGCAGCCCTCGACAGGGTTATGACTACACCTTC,CASSPRQGYDYTF
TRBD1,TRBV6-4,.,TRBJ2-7,TGTGCCAGCAGTGAACCCCGGGACAGGGCCTCCTACGAGCAGTACTTC,CASSEPRDRASYEQYF
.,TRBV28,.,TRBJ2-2,TGTGCCAGCATGTACGGGGTTCGCACCGGGGAGCTGTTTTTT,CASMYGVRTGELFF
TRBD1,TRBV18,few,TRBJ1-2,TGTGCCAGCTCACCGCCGGGACAGGGATTTAGTGGCTACACCTTC,CASSPPGQGFSGYTF
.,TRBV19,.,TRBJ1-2,TGTGCCAGTAGTAAAAGCCCGGGATATGGCTACACCTTC,CASSKSPGYGYTF
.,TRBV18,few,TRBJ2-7,TGTGCCAGCTCACCAGGAACAGAGTCCTACGAGCAGTACTTC,CASSPGTESYEQYF
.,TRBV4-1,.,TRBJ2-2,TGCGCCAGCAGCCAGTCGTGGGCCCTCTCCGACACCGGGGAGCTGTTTTTT,CASSQSWALSDTGELFF
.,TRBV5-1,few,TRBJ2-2,TGCGCCAGCAGCTTGGGGTCGGACACCGGGGAGCTGTTTTTT,CASSLGSDTGELFF
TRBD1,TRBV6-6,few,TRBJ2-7,TGTGCCAGCAGTATTCCAGGGGGAAACGAGCAGTACTTC,CASSIPGGNEQYF